The rows below give T cell receptor beta chains drawn from one sample of a study of technical replicates of blood from a handful of donors. This table comes from immunoSEQ multiplex PCR, and its TCRdb copy is limited to in-frame clones, with some not included. This sample yields roughly 69,000 clones, of which more than 85% are seen a single time; about 5.1% belongs to the top ten. Sequencing input: PBMCs. The source of these receptors is a human donor in good health. Some clones in this sample may be carry-over from other donors' samples. CDR3s include the opening cysteine and the closing phenylalanine or tryptophan. The order of the fields is V gene, clone size, D gene, J gene, CDR3 DNA, CDR3 protein. The D gene is left open where the match is weak. Expanded clones get a size class; other rows say once, few or many, or leave the size out.

V gene: TRBV30; clone size: -; D gene: -; J gene: TRBJ2-6; CDR3 DNA: TGTGCCTGGGCAACAGGTTTCTCTGGGGCCAACGTCCTGACTTTC; CDR3 protein: CAWATGFSGANVLTF
V gene: TRBV2; clone size: -; D gene: -; J gene: TRBJ2-5; CDR3 DNA: TGTGCCAGCAGTGAATACGGCGGGGCAGAGACCCAGTACTTC; CDR3 protein: CASSEYGGAETQYF
V gene: TRBV9; clone size: -; D gene: TRBD2; J gene: TRBJ2-2; CDR3 DNA: TGTGCCAGCAGCGTAGGTCGGGGGGGGCGCATCACCGGGGAGCTGTTTTTT; CDR3 protein: CASSVGRGGRITGELFF
V gene: TRBV20-1; clone size: few; D gene: -; J gene: TRBJ2-1; CDR3 DNA: TGCAGTGCTTTCGAGGACAATGAGCAGTTCTTC; CDR3 protein: CSAFEDNEQFF
V gene: TRBV18; clone size: -; D gene: -; J gene: TRBJ2-5; CDR3 DNA: TGTGCCAGCTCATCTACGGGACAAAAGCAAGAGACCCAGTACTTC; CDR3 protein: CASSSTGQKQETQYF
V gene: TRBV11-3; clone size: -; D gene: -; J gene: TRBJ2-3; CDR3 DNA: TGTGCCAGCAGCCACACAGGGTGGGGGGGCTCAGATACGCAGTATTTT; CDR3 protein: CASSHTGWGGSDTQYF
V gene: TRBV10-3; clone size: -; D gene: -; J gene: TRBJ1-2; CDR3 DNA: TGTGCCACCCTAACCCAGGGCCTCTATGGCTACACCTTC; CDR3 protein: CATLTQGLYGYTF
V gene: TRBV5-1; clone size: few; D gene: -; J gene: TRBJ1-1; CDR3 DNA: TGCGCCAGCAGCCCCCAAGAGGGAGGGGACACTGAAGCTTTCTTT; CDR3 protein: CASSPQEGGDTEAFF
V gene: TRBV29-1; clone size: -; D gene: -; J gene: TRBJ1-2; CDR3 DNA: TGCAGCGTCGCTGGGCAGGGGCGCGGCTACACCTTC; CDR3 protein: CSVAGQGRGYTF
V gene: TRBV30; clone size: -; D gene: TRBD1; J gene: TRBJ1-1; CDR3 DNA: TGTGCCTGGAGGGGGACAGGGGATCAGCCGAACACTGAAGCTTTCTTT; CDR3 protein: CAWRGTGDQPNTEAFF
V gene: TRBV6-5; clone size: once; D gene: TRBD2; J gene: TRBJ2-7; CDR3 DNA: TGTGCCAGCAGTTACTCTGCGGGGGGGGGCTACGAGCAGTACTTC; CDR3 protein: CASSYSAGGGYEQYF
V gene: TRBV9; clone size: -; D gene: TRBD2; J gene: TRBJ2-3; CDR3 DNA: TGTGCCAGCAGCGTAGGCGGGGGGCTTACAGATACGCAGTATTTT; CDR3 protein: CASSVGGGLTDTQYF
V gene: TRBV7-3; clone size: -; D gene: -; J gene: TRBJ2-1; CDR3 DNA: TGTGCCAGCAGCTTACGAGGTGGGGGGGCCGGGTACAATGAGCAGTTCTTC; CDR3 protein: CASSLRGGGAGYNEQFF
V gene: TRBV6-6; clone size: -; D gene: TRBD2; J gene: TRBJ2-2; CDR3 DNA: TGTGCCAGCAGTTACTCGCGGGGGGAGGGTGCCGGGGAGCTGTTTTTT; CDR3 protein: CASSYSRGEGAGELFF
V gene: TRBV4-2; clone size: -; D gene: TRBD1; J gene: TRBJ1-3; CDR3 DNA: TGTGCCAGCAGCAGGTCGACAGGGGTCTCTGGAAACACCATATATTTT; CDR3 protein: CASSRSTGVSGNTIYF
V gene: TRBV29-1; clone size: -; D gene: TRBD2; J gene: TRBJ2-7; CDR3 DNA: TGCAGCGTTTCCGGGACTAGCGACACCTACGAGCAGTACTTC; CDR3 protein: CSVSGTSDTYEQYF
V gene: TRBV7-9; clone size: -; D gene: -; J gene: TRBJ1-4; CDR3 DNA: TGTGCCAGCAGCTTAGGCTCAGGCGGGAATGAAAAACTGTTTTTT; CDR3 protein: CASSLGSGGNEKLFF
V gene: TRBV4-3; clone size: -; D gene: TRBD2; J gene: TRBJ2-1; CDR3 DNA: TGCGCCAGCAGCCAATACGCTCCTGGATTAGCGGGAGGGGAACCCTACAATGAGCAGTTCTTC; CDR3 protein: CASSQYAPGLAGGEPYNEQFF
V gene: TRBV14; clone size: -; D gene: TRBD1; J gene: TRBJ2-2; CDR3 DNA: TGTGCCAGCAGCACAAGGGCTAGGGGGCCTAACGCCGTCGGGGAGCTGTTTTTT; CDR3 protein: CASSTRARGPNAVGELFF
V gene: TRBV21-1; clone size: -; D gene: -; J gene: TRBJ2-1; CDR3 DNA: TGTGCCAGCAGTGACCCTAGCGGGAGAAAAAACAATGAGCAGTTCTTC; CDR3 protein: CASSDPSGRKNNEQFF
V gene: TRBV18; clone size: -; D gene: TRBD1; J gene: TRBJ2-2; CDR3 DNA: TGTGCCAGCTCACCAGACAGGGGGCCCCTGAACACCGGGGAGCTGTTTTTT; CDR3 protein: CASSPDRGPLNTGELFF
V gene: TRBV19; clone size: -; D gene: -; J gene: TRBJ2-2; CDR3 DNA: TGTGCCAGTTTTAGGGGCGCGAACACCGGGGAGCTGTTTTTT; CDR3 protein: CASFRGANTGELFF
V gene: TRBV7-2; clone size: -; D gene: -; J gene: TRBJ2-5; CDR3 DNA: TGTGCCAGCAGCTTAGGGCCAGGGGAGACCCAGTACTTC; CDR3 protein: CASSLGPGETQYF
V gene: TRBV4-3; clone size: once; D gene: -; J gene: TRBJ1-1; CDR3 DNA: TGCGCCAGCAGCCAAGCGGGACATGGGGAAGCTTTCTTT; CDR3 protein: CASSQAGHGEAFF
V gene: TRBV7-9; clone size: -; D gene: -; J gene: TRBJ2-5; CDR3 DNA: TGTGCCAGCAGCTTTGGGGGCGTCCAAGAGACCCAGTACTTC; CDR3 protein: CASSFGGVQETQYF
V gene: TRBV5-6; clone size: -; D gene: -; J gene: TRBJ1-2; CDR3 DNA: TGTGCCAGCAGCTTCGGGTCAATGTTAGCAGGGTACGGCTACACCTTC; CDR3 protein: CASSFGSMLAGYGYTF
V gene: TRBV5-5; clone size: -; D gene: -; J gene: TRBJ1-3; CDR3 DNA: TGTGCCAGCAGCAGCAGCGGGGGGTCGGGTGGAAACACCATATATTTT; CDR3 protein: CASSSSGGSGGNTIYF
V gene: TRBV18; clone size: -; D gene: TRBD1; J gene: TRBJ2-7; CDR3 DNA: TGTGCCAGCTCACTTAAGGGACAGGGCATTTTTGACGAGCAGTACTTC; CDR3 protein: CASSLKGQGIFDEQYF
V gene: TRBV7-9; clone size: -; D gene: -; J gene: TRBJ2-5; CDR3 DNA: TGTGCCAGCAGCCAAACCGGACACTCGGCTTGGGAGACCCAGTACTTC; CDR3 protein: CASSQTGHSAWETQYF
V gene: TRBV9; clone size: -; D gene: TRBD1; J gene: TRBJ1-2; CDR3 DNA: TGTGCCAGCAGCGGCGGACAGGGTATTCTCTATGGCTACACCTTC; CDR3 protein: CASSGGQGILYGYTF
V gene: TRBV7-9; clone size: -; D gene: -; J gene: TRBJ1-5; CDR3 DNA: TGTGCCAGCAGCCGGGGACTGTATCAGCCCCAGCATTTT; CDR3 protein: CASSRGLYQPQHF
V gene: TRBV5-6; clone size: once; D gene: -; J gene: TRBJ2-5; CDR3 DNA: TGTGCCAGCAGCTTCAATCAGGGTGGGGAGACCCAGTACTTC; CDR3 protein: CASSFNQGGETQYF
V gene: TRBV19; clone size: -; D gene: -; J gene: TRBJ1-2; CDR3 DNA: TGTGCCAGTAGTAACGCTTGGGGGGGTTATGGCTACACCTTC; CDR3 protein: CASSNAWGGYGYTF
V gene: TRBV29-1; clone size: once; D gene: TRBD2; J gene: TRBJ2-3; CDR3 DNA: TGCAGCGCCTACGGACTAGCGGGGGTGAGCACAGATACGCAGTATTTT; CDR3 protein: CSAYGLAGVSTDTQYF
V gene: TRBV4-1; clone size: -; D gene: TRBD1; J gene: TRBJ2-7; CDR3 DNA: TGCGCCAGCAGCCAGGTAACAGGGGACGAGCAGTACTTC; CDR3 protein: CASSQVTGDEQYF
V gene: TRBV4-1; clone size: -; D gene: TRBD1; J gene: TRBJ2-7; CDR3 DNA: TGCGCCAGCAGCGGGGACAGGGGAAACTACGAGCAGTACTTC; CDR3 protein: CASSGDRGNYEQYF
V gene: TRBV7-2; clone size: -; D gene: TRBD2; J gene: TRBJ2-5; CDR3 DNA: TGTGCCATAGAGGGGCTAGCGGGGCGGGAGACCCAGTACTTC; CDR3 protein: CAIEGLAGRETQYF
V gene: TRBV9; clone size: -; D gene: TRBD1; J gene: TRBJ1-1; CDR3 DNA: TGTGCCAGCAGCCCGGGGACAGGGACGAACACTGAAGCTTTCTTT; CDR3 protein: CASSPGTGTNTEAFF
V gene: TRBV25-1; clone size: -; D gene: TRBD1; J gene: TRBJ1-5; CDR3 DNA: TGTGCCAGCAACAGGGGGGAAGGTCAGCCCCAGCATTTT; CDR3 protein: CASNRGEGQPQHF
V gene: TRBV7-9; clone size: once; D gene: -; J gene: TRBJ1-6; CDR3 DNA: TGTGCCAGCAGCTTTGATCAGGGGTCTCTCCACTTT; CDR3 protein: CASSFDQGSLHF
V gene: TRBV7-2; clone size: -; D gene: -; J gene: TRBJ1-2; CDR3 DNA: TGTGCCAGCAGCCGAGGTATTAACTATGGCTACACCTTC; CDR3 protein: CASSRGINYGYTF
V gene: TRBV7-2; clone size: -; D gene: TRBD1; J gene: TRBJ1-6; CDR3 DNA: TGTGCCAGCAGCTCCGGACAGGGACCCCTCCACTTT; CDR3 protein: CASSSGQGPLHF
V gene: TRBV9; clone size: -; D gene: TRBD1; J gene: TRBJ2-1; CDR3 DNA: TGTGCCAGCAGCGTAGATAACAGGGGGAAATACAATGAGCAGTTCTTC; CDR3 protein: CASSVDNRGKYNEQFF
V gene: TRBV9; clone size: -; D gene: -; J gene: TRBJ1-2; CDR3 DNA: TGTGCCAGCAGCGGACACAGGGTCCGTTGGAACTATGGCTACACCTTC; CDR3 protein: CASSGHRVRWNYGYTF
V gene: TRBV29-1; clone size: once; D gene: -; J gene: TRBJ2-1; CDR3 DNA: TGCAGCGTTGGCGGGGCAAGCTCCTACAATGAGCAGTTCTTC; CDR3 protein: CSVGGASSYNEQFF
V gene: TRBV7-2; clone size: -; D gene: TRBD2; J gene: TRBJ2-2; CDR3 DNA: TGTGCCAGCAGGCGAGCGGGATCCACCGGGGAGCTGTTTTTT; CDR3 protein: CASRRAGSTGELFF
V gene: TRBV7-2; clone size: -; D gene: TRBD2; J gene: TRBJ2-5; CDR3 DNA: TGTGCCAGCAGCTTAGCGGAGGTCGGCGGGGGGGCCAGGGAGACCCAGTACTTC; CDR3 protein: CASSLAEVGGGARETQYF
V gene: TRBV7-2; clone size: -; D gene: -; J gene: TRBJ1-1; CDR3 DNA: TGTGCCAGCAGCTTAGCAGTCGGGACAACTGCTGAAGCTTTCTTT; CDR3 protein: CASSLAVGTTAEAFF
V gene: TRBV7-6; clone size: -; D gene: -; J gene: TRBJ2-3; CDR3 DNA: TGTGCCAGTTCCGGCGGGGACTTTAGCACAGATACGCAGTATTTT; CDR3 protein: CASSGGDFSTDTQYF
V gene: TRBV30; clone size: -; D gene: -; J gene: TRBJ1-5; CDR3 DNA: TGTGCCTGGCAGCGAAGCTCGGGGCCCCAGCATTTT; CDR3 protein: CAWQRSSGPQHF
V gene: TRBV7-6; clone size: once; D gene: TRBD1; J gene: TRBJ1-1; CDR3 DNA: TGTGCCAGCAGTCGTCAGGGGGCCATGAACACTGAAGCTTTCTTT; CDR3 protein: CASSRQGAMNTEAFF
V gene: TRBV7-2; clone size: -; D gene: TRBD1; J gene: TRBJ1-2; CDR3 DNA: TGTGCCAGCAGCTTAGCGCTAGGACAGGGGGCGCATGGCTACACCTTC; CDR3 protein: CASSLALGQGAHGYTF
V gene: TRBV4-1; clone size: -; D gene: -; J gene: TRBJ2-3; CDR3 DNA: TGCGCCAGCAAGGGGGGGATATTCGGGCGGGGAGGGAACACAGATACGCAGTATTTT; CDR3 protein: CASKGGIFGRGGNTDTQYF